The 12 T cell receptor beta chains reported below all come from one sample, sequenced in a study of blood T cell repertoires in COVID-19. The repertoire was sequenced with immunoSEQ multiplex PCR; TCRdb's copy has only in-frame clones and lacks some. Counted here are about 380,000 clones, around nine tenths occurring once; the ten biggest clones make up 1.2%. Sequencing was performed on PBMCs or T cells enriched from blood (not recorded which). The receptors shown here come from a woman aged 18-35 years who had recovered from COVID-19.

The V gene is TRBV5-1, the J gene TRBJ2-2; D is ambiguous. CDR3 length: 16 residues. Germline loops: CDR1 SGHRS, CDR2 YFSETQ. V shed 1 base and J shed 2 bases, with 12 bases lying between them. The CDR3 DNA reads TGCGCCAGCAGCTTGCGTAGTCCTGAAAACACCGGGGAGCTGTTTTTT. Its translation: CASSLRSPENTGELFF.

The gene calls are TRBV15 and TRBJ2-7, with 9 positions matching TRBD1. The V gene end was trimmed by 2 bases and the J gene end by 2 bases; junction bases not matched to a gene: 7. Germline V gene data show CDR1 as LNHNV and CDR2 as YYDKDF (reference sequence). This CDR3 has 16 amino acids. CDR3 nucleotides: TGTGCCACCAGCAGAACCCTCCGGGACAGGGCCTACGAGCAGTACTTC. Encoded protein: CATSRTLRDRAYEQYF.

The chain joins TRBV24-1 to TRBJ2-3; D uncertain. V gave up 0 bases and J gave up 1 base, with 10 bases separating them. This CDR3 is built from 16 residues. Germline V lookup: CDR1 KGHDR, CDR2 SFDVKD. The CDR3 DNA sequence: TGTGCCACCAGTGATTTGGAGCTGGGCCGCACAGATACGCAGTATTTT. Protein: CATSDLELGRTDTQYF.

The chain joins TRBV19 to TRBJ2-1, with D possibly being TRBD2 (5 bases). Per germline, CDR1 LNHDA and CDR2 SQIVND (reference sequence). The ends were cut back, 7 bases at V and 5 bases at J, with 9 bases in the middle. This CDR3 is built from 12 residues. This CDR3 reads CASNRRDNEQFF. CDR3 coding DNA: TGTGCCAGTAATAGGCGGGACAATGAGCAGTTCTTC.

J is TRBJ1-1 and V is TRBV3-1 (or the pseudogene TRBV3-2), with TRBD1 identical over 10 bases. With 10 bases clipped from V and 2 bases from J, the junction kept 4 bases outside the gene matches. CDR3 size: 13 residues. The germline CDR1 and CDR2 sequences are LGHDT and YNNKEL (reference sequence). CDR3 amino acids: CATRTGGNTEAFF. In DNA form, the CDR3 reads TGTGCCACCCGGACAGGGGGAAACACTGAAGCTTTCTTT.

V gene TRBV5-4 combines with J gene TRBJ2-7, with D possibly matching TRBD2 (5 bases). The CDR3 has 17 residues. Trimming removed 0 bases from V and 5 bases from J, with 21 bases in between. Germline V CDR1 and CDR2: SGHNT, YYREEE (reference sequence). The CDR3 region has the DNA TGTGCCAGCAGCTTGGGTCCCCTCGCCACTAGGAAAGACGAGCAGTACTTC. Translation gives CASSLGPLATRKDEQYF.

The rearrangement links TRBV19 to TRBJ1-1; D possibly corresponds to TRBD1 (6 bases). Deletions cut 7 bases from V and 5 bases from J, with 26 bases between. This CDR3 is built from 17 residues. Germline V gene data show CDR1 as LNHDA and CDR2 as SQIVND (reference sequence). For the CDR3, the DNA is TGTGCCAGTACTAAATTTCCGGGACAAGCCCTGGTAACTGAAGCTTTCTTT. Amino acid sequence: CASTKFPGQALVTEAFF.

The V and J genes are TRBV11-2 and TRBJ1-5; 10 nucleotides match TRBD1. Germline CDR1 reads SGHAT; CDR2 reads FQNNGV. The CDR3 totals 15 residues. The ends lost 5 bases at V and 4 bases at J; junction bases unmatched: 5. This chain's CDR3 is CASSPSGQGNQPQHF. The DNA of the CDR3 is TGTGCCAGCAGCCCCTCGGGACAGGGGAATCAGCCCCAGCATTTT.

The CDR3 region is CASSVGQGDNQPQHF. For the CDR3, the DNA is TGTGCCAGCAGCGTAGGGCAGGGCGACAATCAGCCCCAGCATTTT. This chain joins TRBV9 and TRBJ1-5, with a weak D call TRBD1 (5 bases). Germline CDR1 is SGDLS and CDR2 is YYNGEE. The CDR3 spans 15 residues. The V end was cut by 0 bases, the J end by 3 bases, with 10 bases between.

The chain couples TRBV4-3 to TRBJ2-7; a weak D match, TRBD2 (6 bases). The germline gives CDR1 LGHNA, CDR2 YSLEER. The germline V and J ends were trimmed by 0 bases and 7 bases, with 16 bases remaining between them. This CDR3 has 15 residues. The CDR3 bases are TGCGCCAGCAGCCAAGATCGGTCGGCGGGGAGGGAGCAGTACTTC. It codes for CASSQDRSAGREQYF.

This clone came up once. CDR3 coding DNA: TGCAGCGTTGAAGCCGGTAGCGGGGGCCACAACTACGAGCAGTACTTC. This encodes CSVEAGSGGHNYEQYF. The V and J genes are TRBV29-1 and TRBJ2-7; TRBD2 aligns across 9 bases. In germline, CDR1 is SQVTM, CDR2 ANQGSEA. With V trimmed by 1 base and J by 3 bases, 10 bases remained unmatched. This CDR3 spans 16 amino acids.

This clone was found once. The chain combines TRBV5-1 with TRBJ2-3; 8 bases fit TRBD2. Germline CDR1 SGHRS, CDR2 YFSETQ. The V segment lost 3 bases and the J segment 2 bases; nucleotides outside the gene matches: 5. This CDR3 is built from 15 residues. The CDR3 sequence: CASSSPGGNTDTQYF. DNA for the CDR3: TGCGCCAGCAGCTCCCCGGGAGGGAACACAGATACGCAGTATTTT. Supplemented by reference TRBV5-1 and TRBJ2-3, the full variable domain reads KAGVTQTPRYLIKTRGQQVTLSCSPISGHRSVSWYQQTPGQGLQFLFEYFSETQRNKGNFPGRFSGRQFSNSRSEMNVSTLELGDSALYLCASSSPGGNTDTQYFGPGTRLTVL.